The next 14 T cell receptor beta chains were all read from a single sample in a study of response to subunit inactivated influenza vaccine. TCRdb re-called the RT-PCR reads through MiXCR, storing one row per CDR3 protein. The sample lists hundreds of thousands of distinct CDR3 sequences, 10% to 15% seen once, with about an eighth in the top ten. The sample in question was PBMCs from blood, obtained roughly 46 days after vaccination. These receptors were taken from a man aged 50 to 59 who received an inactivated influenza vaccine.

This clonotype showed up just once. One junction end disagrees with the germline gene, perhaps due to a read error. J is TRBJ1-6 and V is TRBV6-2 or TRBV6-3, with D perhaps matching TRBD1 (6 bases). The CDR3 covers 13 residues. Germline CDR1 and CDR2: MNHEY and SVGEGT. The CDR3, as DNA: TGTGCCAGCAACCAGGGGCACAATTCACCACTCCACTTT. It is translated as CASNQGHNSPLHF.

This sequence joins TRBV5-5 and TRBJ2-7; 9 nucleotides match TRBD1. The CDR3 spans 14 residues. Germline trimming cut 3 bases from V and 3 bases from J; bases unmatched to any gene: 4. The V gene's germline CDR1 is SGHKS and CDR2 YYEKEE (reference sequence). The CDR3 DNA is TGTGCCAGCAGCTCCCGGACAGGGGTCTACGAGCAGTACTTC. This gives the protein CASSSRTGVYEQYF.

This sequence joins TRBV7-2 and TRBJ2-3; possible D gene TRBD2, 7 bases. Deletions cut 0 bases from V and 14 bases from J, with 15 bases between. Looked up from germline, CDR1 is SGHTA and CDR2 is FQGNSA. There are 13 residues in the CDR3. For the CDR3, the DNA is TGTGCCAGCAGCTTAGCGAGTCCGGGGGGCCGGTATTTT. Amino acids: CASSLASPGGRYF. Full variable domain (outside the CDR3, taken from reference TRBV7-2 and TRBJ2-3): GAGVSQSPSNKVTEKGKDVELRCDPISGHTALYWYRQSLGQGLEFLIYFQGNSAPDKSGLPSDRFSAERTGGSVSTLTIQRTQQEDSAVYLCASSLASPGGRYFGPGTRLTVL.

This clonotype was counted a few times. In DNA, the CDR3 is TGTGCCGTAAGGGGACAGGGAGGGACTGAAGCTTTCTTT. This gives the protein CAVRGQGGTEAFF. J is TRBJ1-1 and V is TRBV7-9; 9 nucleotides match TRBD1. V lost 11 bases to trimming and J lost 5 bases; unmatched junction nucleotides: 9. CDR1 is SEHNR, CDR2 FQNEAQ, per germline (reference sequence). The CDR3 is 13 amino acids.

This chain uses TRBV7-9 with TRBJ1-6; D not certain. This CDR3 is 15 amino acids long. Trimming took 2 bases from V and 0 from J, leaving 5 bases between them. CDR1 and CDR2 (germline): SEHNR, FQNEAQ (reference sequence). CDR3 region: CASSLTSSYNSPLHF. CDR3 nucleotides: TGTGCCAGCAGCTTAACTAGCTCCTATAATTCACCCCTCCACTTT.

The chain carries TRBV5-1 and TRBJ2-7, with TRBD1 as a possible D gene (8 bases). Germline V lookup: CDR1 SGHRS, CDR2 YFSETQ. V lost 3 bases to trimming and J lost 6 bases, with 16 bases between them. The CDR3 consists of 14 residues. The CDR3 spells CASSSGQGGSEQYF. The CDR3 DNA reads TGCGCCAGCAGCTCCGGACAGGGAGGGTCCGAGCAGTACTTC.

This clonotype was detected a few times. The chain carries TRBV20-1 and TRBJ2-4; 10 bases line up with TRBD2. V lost 6 bases, J lost 4 bases, and 9 bases stayed unmatched. The CDR3 totals 15 residues. Germline V CDR1 and CDR2: DFQATT, SNEGSKA (reference sequence). CDR3 amino acids: CSARWLAGVKNIQYF. CDR3 bases: TGCAGTGCGAGATGGCTAGCGGGGGTAAAAAACATTCAGTACTTC.

This clonotype was detected only a few times. The chain has TRBV7-9 and TRBJ2-2; tentative D call: TRBD1 (6 bases). Germline values: CDR1 SEHNR, CDR2 FQNEAQ (reference sequence). CDR3 length equals 16 residues. Between the trimmed V and J ends, which lost 7 bases and 0 bases, there was a span of 15 bases. The CDR3 bases are TGTGCCAGCACCAGGGGTATGTTCGCGAACACCGGGGAGCTGTTTTTT. This sequence encodes CASTRGMFANTGELFF.

The chain is built from TRBV28 and TRBJ2-1; tentatively, D is TRBD1 or TRBD2 (7 bases each). Germline V gives CDR1 MDHEN, CDR2 SYDVKM. This CDR3 spans 15 amino acids. Trimming left V 8 bases short and J 3 bases short, with 17 bases between. CDR3: CASAPGGGGYNEQFF. The DNA of the CDR3 is TGTGCCAGCGCCCCAGGGGGAGGGGGCTACAATGAGCAGTTCTTC.

The CDR3 is CASNGRTTDTQYF. CDR3 DNA sequence: TGTGCCAGCAATGGGCGGACCACAGATACGCAGTATTTT. The chain links TRBV28 to TRBJ2-3; D is ambiguous. The CDR3 contains 13 residues. From germline, CDR1 is MDHEN and CDR2 SYDVKM. Trimming left V 7 bases short and J 2 bases short, with 10 bases between.

The rearrangement uses TRBV25-1 and TRBJ2-6; 10 bases line up with TRBD1. The CDR3 covers 17 residues. With 6 bases clipped from V and 1 base from J, the junction kept 6 bases outside the gene matches. Germline lookup yields CDR1 MGHDK and CDR2 SYGVNS. The CDR3 DNA sequence: TGTGCCAGCAGACCGGGACAGGGGTTTTCTGGGGCCAACGTCCTGACTTTC. It translates to CASRPGQGFSGANVLTF. The variable domain in full, completed from reference TRBV25-1 and TRBJ2-6, reads EADIYQTPRYLVIGTGKKITLECSQTMGHDKMYWYQQDPGMELHLIHYSYGVNSTEKGDLSSESTVSRIRTEHFPLTLESARPSHTSQYLCASRPGQGFSGANVLTFGAGSRLTVL.

The V gene is TRBV2, the J gene TRBJ2-1, with 7 bases matching TRBD1. The junction had 11 bases not matched to a gene; V was cut back by 1 base and J by 2 bases. Germline CDR1 reads SNHLY; CDR2 reads FYNNEI. CDR3 length: 18 residues. As DNA, the CDR3 is TGTGCCAGCAGTGAAGAGGGATCACAGGGGACCCCCTACAATGAGCAGTTCTTC. Translating it yields CASSEEGSQGTPYNEQFF.

This clonotype has a handful of counts. The chain employs TRBV20-1 and TRBJ2-1; D is uncertain. The CDR3 sequence is 12 residues long. The germline V and J ends were trimmed by 4 bases and 9 bases, with 13 bases remaining between them. Germline assignment: CDR1 DFQATT and CDR2 SNEGSKA (reference sequence). CDR3 nucleotides: TGCAGTGCTAACCCGGGTGGACCTGAGCAGTTCTTC. This gives the protein CSANPGGPEQFF.

This clonotype was observed a few times. This sequence joins TRBV20-1 and TRBJ2-2; D is uncertain. This CDR3 region has 14 residues. Trimming pared 0 bases from V and 3 bases from J, leaving 8 bases between. CDR1 is DFQATT and CDR2 is SNEGSKA in the germline V gene (reference sequence). CDR3 amino acids: CSARDPRDTGELFF. The CDR3 coding sequence is TGCAGTGCTAGAGATCCGAGAGACACCGGGGAGCTGTTTTTT.